Below are 26 T cell receptor beta chains sequenced from a single sample in a study of T-cell reconstitution after alpha-beta-depleted transplantation in children. Preparing the TCRbeta library involved the use of unique molecular identifiers. Each CDR3 protein is one row after TCRdb ran MiXCR on the PCR reads. In the table there are fewer than 400,000 distinct CDR3 sequences, roughly 25% of which are singletons. This material consisted of PBMCs, mostly from graft donor cells, taken 180 days after TCRalphabeta/CD19-depleted stem cell transplant. The source of these receptors is a male patient aged 10-17 years who had a stem cell transplant for acute lymphoblastic leukemia, so the T cells may come from the graft donor.

This clonotype has a handful of counts. This rearrangement joins TRBV6-1 to TRBJ2-1; 9 bases are a match to TRBD2. V trimming: 10 bases; J trimming: 7 bases; junction bases outside the gene matches: 11. This CDR3 has 14 residues. CDR1 and CDR2 (germline): MNHNS, SASEGT. The CDR3 region is CATASGILTNEQFF. Here the CDR3 DNA reads TGTGCCACCGCTAGCGGGATACTAACAAATGAGCAGTTCTTC.

This clonotype was seen only a few times. The chain is built from TRBV20-1 and TRBJ1-2; D is uncertain. V was pared by 2 bases and J by 0 bases, with 4 bases between. This CDR3 spans 12 amino acids. Germline V gene lookup returns CDR1 DFQATT and CDR2 SNEGSKA (reference sequence). In DNA, the CDR3 is TGCAGTGCTAGACAAACTAACTATGGCTACACCTTC. This translates into CSARQTNYGYTF.

The chain recombines TRBV28 with TRBJ2-3; D gene uncertain. The CDR3 is 13 residues long. The V gene lost 9 bases and the J gene lost 3 bases, with 13 bases spanning the gap. Germline lookup yields CDR1 MDHEN and CDR2 SYDVKM. The CDR3 DNA sequence: TGTGCCAGTCAAAGCGTCATAACAGATACGCAGTATTTT. It codes for CASQSVITDTQYF.

V is TRBV4-1 and J is TRBJ2-2; D unclear. Germline CDR1 MGHRA, CDR2 YSYEKL. This CDR3 is built from 16 residues. Between the trimmed V and J ends, which lost 2 bases and 0 bases, there was a span of 10 bases. The CDR3 reads CASSQFGSPNTGELFF. The CDR3 coding sequence is TGCGCCAGCAGCCAATTCGGGTCCCCGAACACCGGGGAGCTGTTTTTT.

The V and J genes are TRBV20-1 and TRBJ1-1; D uncertain. This CDR3 spans 15 amino acids. With 0 bases removed from V and 1 base from J, the gap between germline ends came to 12 bases. Germline CDR1 and CDR2: DFQATT and SNEGSKA (reference sequence). The CDR3 reads CSARDPRQANTEAFF. The CDR3 nucleotides are TGCAGTGCTAGAGACCCCCGACAAGCGAACACTGAAGCTTTCTTT.

V gene TRBV7-2 combines with J gene TRBJ1-2; possible D gene TRBD1, 5 bases. V lost 6 bases and J lost 3, with 17 bases in between. The CDR3 spans 15 residues. CDR1 and CDR2 from the germline V gene are SGHTA and FQGNSA. Here the CDR3 DNA reads TGTGCCAGCAGACAAGGGCCCACAGGAGACTATGGCTACACCTTC. Its translation: CASRQGPTGDYGYTF.

The chain carries TRBV29-1 and TRBJ2-4; weak D call: TRBD2 (7 bases). V lost 4 bases to trimming and J lost 6 bases, with 22 bases between them. CDR1 SQVTM and CDR2 ANQGSEA come from the germline V gene. This CDR3 has 16 amino acids. The CDR3 nucleotides read TGCAGCGTTGGCCCTTTGGAGGGGGGAGGGAGAAACATTCAGTACTTC. Residues: CSVGPLEGGGRNIQYF. Based on the CDR3 plus reference TRBV29-1 and TRBJ2-4, the full variable domain is SAVISQKPSRDICQRGTSLTIQCQVDSQVTMMFWYRQQPGQSLTLIATANQGSEATYESGFVIDKFPISRPNLTFSTLTVSNMSPEDSSIYLCSVGPLEGGGRNIQYFGAGTRLSVL.

A few counts support this clonotype. V gene TRBV27 combines with J gene TRBJ2-1, with TRBD1 matching over 10 bases. V lost 7 bases, J lost 2 bases, and 8 bases stayed unmatched. Germline V gene sequence: CDR1 MNHEY, CDR2 SMNVEV (reference sequence). The CDR3 contains 16 residues. The CDR3 loop reads CASTLGDRGPYNEQFF. Written as DNA, the CDR3 is TGTGCCAGCACCTTGGGGGACAGGGGACCCTACAATGAGCAGTTCTTC.

The chain joins TRBV9 to TRBJ2-3; TRBD2 is a possible D gene (8 bases). The V end was cut by 2 bases, the J end by 8 bases, with 15 bases between. Per the germline V gene, CDR1 is SGDLS and CDR2 is YYNGEE. The CDR3 has 14 amino acids. The CDR3 protein is CASSVGLAGGTQYF. The DNA of the CDR3 is TGTGCCAGCAGCGTTGGACTAGCAGGGGGTACGCAGTATTTT.

This clonotype was observed a few times. V gene TRBV11-2 combines with J gene TRBJ2-4, with 8 bases identical to TRBD1. The CDR3 extends over 17 amino acids. CDR1 is SGHAT and CDR2 is FQNNGV in the germline V gene. V dropped 5 bases and J dropped 2; count of bases not matched to a gene: 11. This chain's CDR3 is CASSAPQGAATKNIQYF. The DNA of the CDR3 is TGTGCCAGCAGCGCCCCGCAGGGGGCGGCAACCAAAAACATTCAGTACTTC. The whole variable domain, filled in from reference TRBV11-2 and TRBJ2-4, reads EAGVAQSPRYKIIEKRQSVAFWCNPISGHATLYWYQQILGQGPKLLIQFQNNGVVDDSQLPKDRFSAERLKGVDSTLKIQPAKLEDSAVYLCASSAPQGAATKNIQYFGAGTRLSVL.

This clonotype was seen repeatedly, ten times or more. The V and J genes are TRBV29-1 and TRBJ2-7; D perhaps matches TRBD1 (5 bases). Trimming shortened V by 6 bases and J by 2 bases, and 17 bases separated the two germline ends. CDR3 length equals 14 residues. The V gene's germline CDR1 is SQVTM and CDR2 ANQGSEA. The CDR3 nucleotides are TGCAGCGTGGGTCACCGGACATGGCCCTACGAGCAGTACTTC. It specifies CSVGHRTWPYEQYF.

This clonotype was picked up many times. The chain uses TRBV7-2 and TRBJ2-7; maybe TRBD1 (5 bases). With 2 bases removed from V and 7 bases from J, the gap between germline ends came to 15 bases. Germline values: CDR1 SGHTA, CDR2 FQGNSA. The CDR3 has 14 amino acids. CDR3 loop: CASSLYPPRGEQYF. The CDR3 DNA reads as TGTGCCAGCAGCTTATACCCTCCTAGGGGTGAGCAGTACTTC.

In this sample, this clonotype turned up a few times. The chain is built from TRBV7-6 and TRBJ2-1; the D is unclear. The germline V gene has CDR1 SGHVS and CDR2 FNYEAQ. Trimming removed 0 bases at V and 8 bases at J, with 8 bases between. The CDR3 totals 13 residues. The CDR3 bases are TGTGCCAGCAGCTTAGCATATGATTATGAGCAGTTCTTC. It encodes CASSLAYDYEQFF.

This clonotype has only a few counts. The chain employs TRBV4-1 and TRBJ2-7; 7 bases line up with TRBD2. V dropped 4 bases and J dropped 1; count of bases not matched to a gene: 13. The length of the CDR3 is 17 residues. Germline loops: CDR1 MGHRA, CDR2 YSYEKL. The CDR3 DNA reads as TGCGCCAGCAGCCCGCGGGGGAGAGCGGATCCTTCCTACGAGCAGTACTTC. Protein: CASSPRGRADPSYEQYF.

The chain recombines TRBV29-1 with TRBJ2-1; D unresolved. Germline lookup yields CDR1 SQVTM and CDR2 ANQGSEA. This CDR3 comprises 14 residues. V was clipped by 2 bases and J by 6 bases, with 14 bases between them. Here the CDR3 reads CSVEPLLGLNEQFF. DNA of the CDR3: TGCAGCGTTGAACCACTTCTAGGGCTCAATGAGCAGTTCTTC.

Ten or more counts support this clonotype. This chain joins TRBV5-1 and TRBJ2-7, with 8 bases identical to TRBD2. Losses at the gene ends were 4 bases for V and 2 bases for J; bases not matched to a gene: 8. This CDR3 has 15 residues. Germline-derived CDR1 and CDR2 are SGHRS and YFSETQ. The CDR3 loop reads CASSMIHGGAYEQYF. The CDR3 DNA reads TGCGCCAGCAGCATGATACACGGGGGGGCCTACGAGCAGTACTTC.

This clonotype turned up a few times. The chain recombines TRBV5-6 with TRBJ1-1, with unresolved D. V gave up 0 bases and J gave up 3 bases, with 9 bases separating them. The CDR3 consists of 14 residues. Germline CDR1 is SGHDT and CDR2 is YYEEEE. Here the CDR3 reads CASSLEAGYTEAFF. Written as DNA, the CDR3 is TGTGCCAGCAGCTTGGAGGCAGGCTACACTGAAGCTTTCTTT.

Concerning this clonotype itself: Because the CDR3 is missing its conserved closing phenylalanine or tryptophan, this is likely a read error. The chain is built from TRBV6-5 and TRBJ2-1; no clear D. Trimming pared 2 bases from V and 0 bases from J, leaving 2 bases between. This CDR3 is 13 amino acids long. Germline CDR1 MNHEY, CDR2 SVGAGI. The CDR3 nucleotides read TGTGCCAGCAGTTACGACTCCTACAATGAGCAGTTCTTG. Its protein is CASSYDSYNEQFL.

In the case of this clonotype: The junction departs from the called germline gene at one end, perhaps through a read error. The chain is built from TRBV7-6 and TRBJ2-1; 7 bases are shared with TRBD2. This CDR3 comprises 17 residues. Germline V lookup: CDR1 SGHVS, CDR2 FNYEAQ. The CDR3, as DNA: TGTGTCAGCAGCTTAGCTCCCGGGAGGTATCCCTACAATGAGCAGTTCTTC. It specifies CVSSLAPGRYPYNEQFF.

This clonotype was counted ten times or more. V usage is TRBV5-6 and J usage is TRBJ1-2; 7 bases are shared with TRBD1. CDR3 length: 13 residues. V was pared by 4 bases and J by 2 bases, with 2 bases of the junction left unmatched. Per the germline V gene, CDR1 is SGHDT and CDR2 is YYEEEE. The CDR3 nucleotides read TGTGCCAGCAGCATGACAGGGAACTATGGCTACACCTTC. This encodes CASSMTGNYGYTF.

The chain is built from TRBV7-2 and TRBJ1-1; D unclear. V lost 0 bases, J lost 1 base, and 9 bases lay in between. Germline loops: CDR1 SGHTA, CDR2 FQGNSA. The CDR3 runs 15 residues. The CDR3 loop reads CASSLALTENTEAFF. DNA of the CDR3: TGTGCCAGCAGCTTAGCGCTAACAGAGAACACTGAAGCTTTCTTT.

This clonotype was counted a few times. The chain couples TRBV10-3 to TRBJ2-7, with a weak D call TRBD1 (6 bases). The CDR3 extends over 14 amino acids. Germline V gene data show CDR1 as ENHRY and CDR2 as SYGVKD. V lost 2 bases and J 2 bases, leaving 10 bases between the germline ends. DNA of the CDR3: TGTGCCATCAGTGAGCCTGACAGGACCTACGAGCAGTACTTC. Its translation: CAISEPDRTYEQYF.

The gene calls are TRBV20-1 and TRBJ2-5; possible D gene TRBD1, 5 bases. There are 14 residues in the CDR3. Germline V gene sequence: CDR1 DFQATT, CDR2 SNEGSKA (reference sequence). V lost 0 bases, J lost 5 bases, and 13 bases lay in between. CDR3 residues: CSAREDLRVETQYF. CDR3 DNA: TGCAGTGCTAGAGAGGACCTCAGGGTGGAGACCCAGTACTTC.

The V and J genes are TRBV7-9 and TRBJ2-1; 9 bases match TRBD2. The CDR3 is made up of 16 amino acids. CDR1 and CDR2 (germline): SEHNR, FQNEAQ (reference sequence). Trimming at V came to 2 bases and at J to 8 bases, leaving 10 bases not matched to a gene. For the CDR3, the DNA is TGTGCCAGCAGCTTAATAACTAGCGGGTGGGGGTATGAGCAGTTCTTC. Translating gives CASSLITSGWGYEQFF.

The chain links TRBV4-1 to TRBJ1-1, with D possibly TRBD1 on 6 matching bases. V was cut by 0 bases and J by 2 bases, with 19 bases left in between. CDR3 length: 18 residues. Germline V gives CDR1 MGHRA, CDR2 YSYEKL. CDR3 region: CASSQDRFDRSLNTEAFF. The CDR3 DNA sequence: TGCGCCAGCAGCCAAGATCGTTTTGACAGGTCTCTCAACACTGAAGCTTTCTTT.

There are a few counts of this clonotype. V is TRBV5-1 and J is TRBJ2-7; 7 nucleotides agree with TRBD2. There are 13 residues in the CDR3. Germline V gives CDR1 SGHRS, CDR2 YFSETQ. The ends lost 0 bases at V and 5 bases at J; junction bases unmatched: 2. CDR3 nucleotides: TGCGCCAGCAGCTTGGAGGCGGGGGACGAGCAGTACTTC. Amino acid sequence: CASSLEAGDEQYF.